The 9 T cell receptor beta chains below were found in one sample sequenced in a study of blood T cell repertoires in COVID-19. Using immunoSEQ multiplex PCR, the repertoire was profiled, and TCRdb retains in-frame clones only, with some absent. The sample includes 200,000 or so clones, nearly 85% of them seen just once. The specimen was peripheral blood. The receptors derive from a woman aged 25-40 years with acute or convalescent COVID-19.

The chain combines TRBV5-1 with TRBJ2-1; D might be TRBD2 (6 bases). CDR1 is SGHRS and CDR2 is YFSETQ in the germline V gene. V dropped 4 bases and J dropped 0 bases, with 20 bases sitting between them. This CDR3 has 18 residues. CDR3: CASSLFGGYSGSYNEQFF. The CDR3 DNA reads as TGCGCCAGCAGCCTGTTTGGGGGGTATTCGGGCTCCTACAATGAGCAGTTCTTC.

This chain joins TRBV11-3 and TRBJ2-1; 7 bases fit TRBD1. Germline V gene data show CDR1 as SGHNT and CDR2 as YENEEA. V lost 5 bases to trimming and J lost 6 bases; unmatched junction nucleotides: 4. CDR3 size: 13 residues. Written as DNA, the CDR3 is TGTGCCAGCAGCCTGCGACAGGGCAATGAGCAGTTCTTC. Its protein product is CASSLRQGNEQFF.

The chain couples TRBV6-4 to TRBJ2-3; D unresolved. Deletions cut 5 bases from V and 0 bases from J, with 12 bases between. The CDR3 covers 15 residues. Germline-derived CDR1 and CDR2 are MRHNA and SNTAGT. The CDR3 coding sequence is TGTGCCAGCAGTCTGACTGAGACTAGCACAGATACGCAGTATTTT. This encodes CASSLTETSTDTQYF.

The chain couples TRBV19 to TRBJ1-3; 7 nucleotides agree with TRBD1. From germline, CDR1 is LNHDA and CDR2 SQIVND (reference sequence). The CDR3 totals 15 residues. J gave up 3 bases and V 8 bases, and 10 bases lay outside the gene matches. The CDR3 DNA follows: TGTGCCAGTCTGGACCAGGGGGTGGATGGAAACACCATATATTTT. Translated: CASLDQGVDGNTIYF.

The chain is built from TRBV27 and TRBJ1-2; unclear D gene. The CDR3 loop spans 13 amino acids. Germline V gives CDR1 MNHEY, CDR2 SMNVEV (reference sequence). Trimming pared 3 bases from V and 4 bases from J, leaving 9 bases between. In DNA, the CDR3 is TGTGCCAGCAGTTTGAGGTCTTCCTATGGCTACACCTTC. It specifies CASSLRSSYGYTF.

The CDR3 coding sequence is TGTGCCAGCTCACCCCAGGACAGGGGGCTGCCATATGCTAGAGAGACCCAGTACTTC. Its protein product is CASSPQDRGLPYARETQYF. The rearrangement joins TRBV18 to TRBJ2-5; 11 bases agree with TRBD1. There are 19 residues in the CDR3. V gave up 3 bases and J gave up 4 bases; unmatched junction bases: 16. Germline V gene lookup returns CDR1 KGHSH and CDR2 LQKENI.

The chain links TRBV4-3 to TRBJ2-7, with 7 bases identical to TRBD2. Germline assignment: CDR1 LGHNA and CDR2 YSLEER. V shed 1 base, J shed 2 bases, and the junction held 5 bases outside the gene matches. The CDR3 length is 15 residues. The CDR3 sequence is CASSQARDYTYEQYF. In nucleotides, the CDR3 is TGCGCCAGCAGCCAAGCCCGGGACTACACCTACGAGCAGTACTTC.

V is TRBV6-1 and J is TRBJ1-1, with D possibly matching TRBD1 (5 bases). There are 15 residues in the CDR3. V lost 1 base and J lost 4, with 13 bases in between. Germline CDR1 is MNHNS and CDR2 is SASEGT. The chain's CDR3 is CASSEGSRGGTEAFF. The DNA for the CDR3 is TGTGCCAGCAGTGAAGGAAGTCGGGGGGGCACTGAAGCTTTCTTT.

This sequence joins TRBV9 and TRBJ1-3, with 12 bases that match TRBD1. Germline CDR1 reads SGDLS; CDR2 reads YYNGEE. CDR3 length: 16 amino acids. After removal of 3 bases from V and 2 bases from J, the junction contained 3 bases not matched to a gene. The CDR3 reads CASSAGDRGPGNTIYF. The CDR3 coding sequence is TGTGCCAGCAGCGCCGGGGACAGGGGGCCTGGAAACACCATATATTTT.